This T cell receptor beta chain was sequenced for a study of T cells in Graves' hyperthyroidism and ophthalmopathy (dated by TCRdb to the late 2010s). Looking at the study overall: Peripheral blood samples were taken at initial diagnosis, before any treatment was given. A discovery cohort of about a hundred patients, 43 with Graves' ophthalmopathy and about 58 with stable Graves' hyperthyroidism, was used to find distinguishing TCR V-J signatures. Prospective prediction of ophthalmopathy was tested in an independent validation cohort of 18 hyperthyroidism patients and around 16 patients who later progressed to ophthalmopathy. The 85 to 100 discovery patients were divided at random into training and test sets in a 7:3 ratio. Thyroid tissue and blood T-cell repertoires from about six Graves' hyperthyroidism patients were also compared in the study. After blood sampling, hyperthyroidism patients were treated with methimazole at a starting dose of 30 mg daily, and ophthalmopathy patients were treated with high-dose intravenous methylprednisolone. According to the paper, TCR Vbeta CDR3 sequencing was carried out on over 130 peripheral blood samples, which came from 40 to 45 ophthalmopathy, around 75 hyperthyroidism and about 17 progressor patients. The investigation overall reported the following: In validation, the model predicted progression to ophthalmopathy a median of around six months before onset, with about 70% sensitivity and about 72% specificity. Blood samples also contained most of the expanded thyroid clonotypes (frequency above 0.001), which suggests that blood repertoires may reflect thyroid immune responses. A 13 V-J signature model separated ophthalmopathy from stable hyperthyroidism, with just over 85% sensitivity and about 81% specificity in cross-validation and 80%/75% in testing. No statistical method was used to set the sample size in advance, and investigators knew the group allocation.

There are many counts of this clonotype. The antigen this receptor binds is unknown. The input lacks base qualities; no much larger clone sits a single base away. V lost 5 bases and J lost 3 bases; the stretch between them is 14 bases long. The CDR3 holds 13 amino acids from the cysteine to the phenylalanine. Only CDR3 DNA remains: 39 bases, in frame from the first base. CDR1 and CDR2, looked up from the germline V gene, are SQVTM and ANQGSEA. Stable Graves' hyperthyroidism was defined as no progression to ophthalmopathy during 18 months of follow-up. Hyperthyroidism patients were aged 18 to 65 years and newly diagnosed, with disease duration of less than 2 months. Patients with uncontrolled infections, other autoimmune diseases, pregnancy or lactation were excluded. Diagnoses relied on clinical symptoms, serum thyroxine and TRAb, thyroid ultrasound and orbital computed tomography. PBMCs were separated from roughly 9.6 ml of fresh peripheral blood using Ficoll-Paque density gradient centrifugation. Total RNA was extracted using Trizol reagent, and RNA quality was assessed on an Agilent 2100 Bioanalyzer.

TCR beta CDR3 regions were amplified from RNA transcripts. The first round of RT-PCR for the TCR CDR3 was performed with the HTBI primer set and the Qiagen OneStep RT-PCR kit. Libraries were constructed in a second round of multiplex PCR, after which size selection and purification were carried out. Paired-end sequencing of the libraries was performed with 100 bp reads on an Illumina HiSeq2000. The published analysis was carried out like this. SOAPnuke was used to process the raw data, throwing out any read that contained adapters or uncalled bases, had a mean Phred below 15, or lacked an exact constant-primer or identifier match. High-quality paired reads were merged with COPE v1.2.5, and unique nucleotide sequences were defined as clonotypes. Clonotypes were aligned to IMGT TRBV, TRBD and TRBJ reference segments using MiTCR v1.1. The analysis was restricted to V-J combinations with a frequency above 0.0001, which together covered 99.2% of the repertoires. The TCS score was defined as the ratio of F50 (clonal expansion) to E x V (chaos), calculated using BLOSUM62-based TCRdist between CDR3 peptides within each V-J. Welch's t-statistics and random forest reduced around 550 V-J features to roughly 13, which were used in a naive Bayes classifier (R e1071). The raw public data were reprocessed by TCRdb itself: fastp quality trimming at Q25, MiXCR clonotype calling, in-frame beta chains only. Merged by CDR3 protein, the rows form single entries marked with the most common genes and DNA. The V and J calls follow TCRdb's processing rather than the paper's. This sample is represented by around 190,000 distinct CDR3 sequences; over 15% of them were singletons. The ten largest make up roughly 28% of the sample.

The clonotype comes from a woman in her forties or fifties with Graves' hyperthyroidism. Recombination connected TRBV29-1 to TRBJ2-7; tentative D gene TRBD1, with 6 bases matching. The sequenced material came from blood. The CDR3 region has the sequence CSVTDSNLYEQYF. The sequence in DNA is TGCAGCGTTACGGACAGCAACCTCTACGAGCAGTACTTC.